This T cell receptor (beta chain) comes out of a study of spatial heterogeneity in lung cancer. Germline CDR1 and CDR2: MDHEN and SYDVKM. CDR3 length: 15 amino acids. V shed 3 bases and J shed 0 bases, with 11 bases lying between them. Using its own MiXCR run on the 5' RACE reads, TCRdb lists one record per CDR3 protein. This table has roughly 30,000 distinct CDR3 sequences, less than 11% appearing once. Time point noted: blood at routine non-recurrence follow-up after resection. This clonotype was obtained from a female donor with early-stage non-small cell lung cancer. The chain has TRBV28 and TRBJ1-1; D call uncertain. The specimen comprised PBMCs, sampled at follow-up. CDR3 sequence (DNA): TGTGCCAGCAGTTTTGCGGCCAACATGAACACTGAAGCTTTCTTT. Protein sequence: CASSFAANMNTEAFF.